This TCR beta chain was sequenced in a study of Ad26.COV2.S vaccination and SARS-CoV-2 variants. Treatment described: some 20 received Ad26.COV2.S at low or high dose, single or two shots; about 5 received placebo; per-sample allocation not given. Repertoires come from day 63 after the first vaccine or placebo injection. The sample came from a Boston adult aged 18-55 years. This vaccine is an Ad26 vector that expresses the Wuhan-strain SARS-CoV-2 spike. Whole-study findings and limits: Greater spike-specific TCR breadth was seen in vaccine recipients than in placebo recipients. Measurements of TCR breadth and depth may have given underestimates of the total T cell responses.

A word on this clone: Its specificity is unknown.

The table came from immunoSEQ multiplex PCR; TCRdb's copy has only in-frame clones and leaves some out. The data show about 680,000 clones, around 90% seen once. The length of the CDR3 is 15 residues. Germline V gene lookup returns CDR1 KGHSH and CDR2 LQKENI. Trimming at V came to 2 bases and at J to 10 bases, leaving 7 bases not matched to a gene. The receptor was derived from a person between 18 and 60 years old who received the Ad26.COV2.S COVID-19 vaccine or a placebo. The chain recombines TRBV18 with TRBJ1-6; TRBD1 agrees at 8 bases. The sample consisted of peripheral blood, taken in a trial of Ad26.COV2.S vaccine versus placebo. CDR3 loop: CASSPARGPESPLHF. DNA of the CDR3: TGTGCCAGCTCACCAGCCAGGGGGCCGGAATCACCCCTCCACTTT.